What follows are 27 T cell receptor beta chains derived from one specimen sequenced in a study of control samples from healthy donors and cancer patients. The repertoire was sequenced with immunoSEQ multiplex PCR; TCRdb's copy has only in-frame clones and lacks some. The profile shows about 100,000 clones, about 90% of them singletons. Sequenced input: blood. The receptors were gathered from a woman in her 50s in good health.

The chain links TRBV18 to TRBJ1-1; 8 bases are a match to TRBD1. V was pared by 4 bases and J by 3 bases, with 7 bases of the junction left unmatched. CDR3 size: 15 residues. Germline V CDR1 and CDR2: KGHSH, LQKENI. The CDR3 protein is CASSLTGQGDTEAFF. Written as DNA, the CDR3 is TGTGCCAGCTCACTAACCGGACAGGGTGACACTGAAGCTTTCTTT.

V is TRBV4-1 and J is TRBJ2-1, with D perhaps TRBD1 (6 bases). Germline loops: CDR1 MGHRA, CDR2 YSYEKL. The germline V and J ends were trimmed by 1 base and 2 bases, with 12 bases remaining between them. The CDR3 is 16 amino acids. In DNA, the CDR3 is TGCGCCAGCAGCCAAGGGGGGCTAGCTCCCTACAATGAGCAGTTCTTC. It yields the protein CASSQGGLAPYNEQFF.

This clone showed up just once. This chain links TRBV7-3 with TRBJ2-3; no clear D gene. With 8 bases removed from V and 3 bases from J, the gap between germline ends came to 12 bases. The CDR3 sequence is 13 residues long. Germline V CDR1 and CDR2: SGHTA, FQGTGA. The CDR3 loop reads CASRISPTDTQYF. The CDR3 DNA reads TGTGCCAGCCGTATTAGTCCTACAGATACGCAGTATTTT.

The CDR3 reads CASRQSLTGELFF. The CDR3 nucleotides are TGTGCCAGCAGACAGTCCCTCACCGGGGAGCTGTTTTTT. The V gene is TRBV6-5, the J gene TRBJ2-2, with D unclear. The CDR3 runs 13 residues. Germline V CDR1 and CDR2: MNHEY, SVGAGI. The V and J ends lost 6 bases and 4 bases respectively, with 9 bases between them.

This clone was counted only a few times. The CDR3 DNA is TGCGCCAGCAGCCAAGACAGGGACCTTAGCAATCAGCCCCAGCATTTT. Translated: CASSQDRDLSNQPQHF. The V and J genes are TRBV4-1 and TRBJ1-5; perhaps TRBD1 as D (5 bases). The CDR3 runs to 16 residues. Germline loops: CDR1 MGHRA, CDR2 YSYEKL. The V end lost 0 bases, the J end lost 0 bases, and 9 bases lay between the germline ends.

The V gene is TRBV3-1 (or the pseudogene TRBV3-2), the J gene TRBJ2-2, with TRBD1 as a possible D gene (8 bases). CDR3 length equals 16 residues. The germline CDR1 and CDR2 sequences are LGHDT and YNNKEL (reference sequence). The V gene lost 0 bases and the J gene lost 7 bases, with 15 bases spanning the gap. The CDR3 nucleotides read TGTGCCAGCAGCCAAGATCGGACAGGGAGGGGCGGGGAGCTGTTTTTT. This translates into CASSQDRTGRGGELFF.

The chain carries TRBV6-5 and TRBJ1-6; D is unresolved. The CDR3 totals 15 residues. Deletions cut 7 bases from V and 7 bases from J, with 17 bases between. Germline CDR1 MNHEY, CDR2 SVGAGI. The CDR3 region has the DNA TGTGCCAGCACCGTCATGGCCTTGAGGAATTCACCCCTCCACTTT. This gives the protein CASTVMALRNSPLHF.

The V call is TRBV30, the J call TRBJ1-5; 7 positions match TRBD1. The V gene end was trimmed by 3 bases and the J gene end by 7 bases; junction bases not matched to a gene: 9. This CDR3 spans 14 amino acids. Germline values: CDR1 GTSNPN, CDR2 SVGIG (reference sequence). The CDR3 nucleotides read TGTGCCTGGAGCGACAGGGTATCGTGGCAGCCCCAGCATTTT. Protein: CAWSDRVSWQPQHF.

The gene calls are TRBV3-1 (or the pseudogene TRBV3-2) and TRBJ1-1; D remains ambiguous. Germline V gene data show CDR1 as LGHDT and CDR2 as YNNKEL (reference sequence). The V and J ends lost 1 base and 2 bases respectively, with 8 bases between them. CDR3 size: 14 residues. CDR3 loop: CASSQVDANTEAFF. DNA for the CDR3: TGTGCCAGCAGCCAAGTGGACGCCAACACTGAAGCTTTCTTT.

The V gene is TRBV5-1, the J gene TRBJ2-5; TRBD1 agrees at 8 bases. The CDR3 runs to 14 residues. Germline CDR1 SGHRS, CDR2 YFSETQ. With V trimmed by 5 bases and J by 5 bases, 8 bases remained unmatched. The CDR3 loop is CASRGQGVEETQYF. The CDR3 bases are TGCGCCAGCAGAGGACAGGGCGTCGAGGAGACCCAGTACTTC.

The chain couples TRBV5-1 to TRBJ1-4, with 8 bases identical to TRBD1. The CDR3 runs to 16 residues. CDR1 SGHRS and CDR2 YFSETQ come from the germline V gene. V lost 0 bases, J lost 14 bases, and 15 bases stayed unmatched. For the CDR3, the DNA is TGCGCCAGCAGCTTGGTAGTCGGGACAGGTGACGGACGGCTGTTTTTT. This encodes CASSLVVGTGDGRLFF.

This clone was counted between two and nine times. The gene calls are TRBV9 and TRBJ2-6; D not resolved. The germline V gene encodes CDR1 SGDLS and CDR2 YYNGEE. V was shortened by 1 base and J by 7 bases, with 3 bases between the two germline ends. The CDR3 length is 12 residues. The CDR3 coding sequence is TGTGCCAGCAGCGTAAGCGCCAACGTCCTGACTTTC. Translating gives CASSVSANVLTF.

The chain carries TRBV5-1 and TRBJ2-5; TRBD2 matches 9 bases. This CDR3 spans 15 amino acids. J gave up 7 bases and V 4 bases, and 11 bases lay outside the gene matches. Germline-derived CDR1 and CDR2 are SGHRS and YFSETQ. CDR3 residues: CASSTSGGTRLTQYF. In nucleotides, the CDR3 is TGCGCCAGCAGCACGAGCGGGGGGACCCGGTTGACCCAGTACTTC.

J is TRBJ1-5 and V is TRBV19; 9 nucleotides match TRBD1. The CDR3 consists of 15 residues. V trimming: 10 bases; J trimming: 2 bases; junction bases outside the gene matches: 9. Per the germline V gene, CDR1 is LNHDA and CDR2 is SQIVND (reference sequence). CDR3 coding DNA: TGTGCCACCAGAGGACAGGGGAGCGGCAATCAGCCCCAGCATTTT. It yields the protein CATRGQGSGNQPQHF.

The CDR3 DNA sequence: TGTGCCAGCAGCCCGGGACTCCAATCCTACGAGCAGTACGTC. It encodes CASSPGLQSYEQYV. The rearrangement links TRBV11-1 to TRBJ2-7; possibly TRBD2 for D (6 bases). The germline V and J ends were trimmed by 5 bases and 1 base, with 12 bases remaining between them. Germline CDR1 reads SGHAT; CDR2 reads FQDESV (reference sequence). This CDR3 comprises 14 residues.

The gene calls are TRBV5-1 and TRBJ1-6; D is possibly TRBD1 (6 bases). The CDR3 is 14 residues long. The germline V gene encodes CDR1 SGHRS and CDR2 YFSETQ. V dropped 2 bases and J dropped 8 bases, with 11 bases sitting between them. The chain's CDR3 is CASSFTDSYSPLHF. The CDR3, as DNA: TGCGCCAGCAGCTTCACGGACAGTTATTCACCCCTCCACTTT.

The chain is built from TRBV6-5 and TRBJ2-3; D is tentatively TRBD1 or TRBD2 (5 bases each). Trimming removed 6 bases from V and 3 bases from J, with 16 bases in between. The V gene's germline CDR1 is MNHEY and CDR2 SVGAGI. The CDR3 length is 15 residues. The CDR3 sequence is CASSTLGSGTDTQYF. The CDR3 DNA follows: TGTGCCAGCAGCACACTAGGATCAGGGACAGATACGCAGTATTTT.

The chain has TRBV18 and TRBJ2-3, with D uncertain. CDR1 is KGHSH, CDR2 LQKENI, per germline. The CDR3 spans 15 residues. V lost 5 bases and J lost 2, with 14 bases in between. In DNA, the CDR3 is TGTGCCAGCTCATTTACGGGTGGGTCCACAGATACGCAGTATTTT. This translates into CASSFTGGSTDTQYF.

This clone was seen once. This rearrangement joins TRBV7-3 to TRBJ2-1; a possible D gene is TRBD2 (6 bases). The CDR3 totals 15 residues. CDR1 is SGHTA, CDR2 FQGTGA, per germline. Trimming cost V 2 bases and J 0 bases, with 8 bases left between them. The DNA for the CDR3 is TGTGCCAGCAGCTTAGCGGGAAGCTCCTACAATGAGCAGTTCTTC. Protein product: CASSLAGSSYNEQFF. Full variable domain (outside the CDR3, taken from reference TRBV7-3 and TRBJ2-1): GAGVSQTPSNKVTEKGKYVELRCDPISGHTALYWYRQSLGQGPEFLIYFQGTGAADDSGLPNDRFFAVRPEGSVSTLKIQRTERGDSAVYLCASSLAGSSYNEQFFGPGTRLTVL.

The V and J genes are TRBV7-9 and TRBJ2-4; D is unresolved. The CDR3 is 13 amino acids. With 0 bases removed from V and 5 bases from J, the gap between germline ends came to 5 bases. Per the germline V gene, CDR1 is SEHNR and CDR2 is FQNEAQ (reference sequence). CDR3 region: CASSLALQNIQYF. CDR3 bases: TGTGCCAGCAGCTTAGCACTACAAAACATTCAGTACTTC.

The chain recombines TRBV7-9 with TRBJ1-4; tentative D call: TRBD1 (5 bases). The V end lost 10 bases, the J end lost 0 bases, and 15 bases lay between the germline ends. Germline V CDR1 and CDR2: SEHNR, FQNEAQ (reference sequence). The CDR3 is 15 residues long. CDR3 loop: CATGGETATNEKLFF. The DNA of the CDR3 is TGTGCCACCGGAGGGGAGACCGCAACTAATGAAAAACTGTTTTTT.

The chain has TRBV10-3 and TRBJ2-5, with a possible D match to TRBD1 (6 bases). The CDR3 totals 10 residues. Per the germline V gene, CDR1 is ENHRY and CDR2 is SYGVKD. The CDR3 coding sequence is TGTGACAGGGATTTGGAGACCCAGTACTTC. It is translated as CDRDLETQYF.

V and J are TRBV27 and TRBJ1-5; D remains unclear. In germline, CDR1 is MNHEY, CDR2 SMNVEV (reference sequence). The CDR3 spans 14 residues. Trimming left V 5 bases short and J 1 base short, with 9 bases between. The CDR3 DNA follows: TGTGCCAGCAGTACCGGCCAGAGCAATCAGCCCCAGCATTTT. Its protein is CASSTGQSNQPQHF.

The table lists this clone with a count of one. This sequence joins TRBV2 and TRBJ1-2, with 9 bases fitting TRBD1. This CDR3 has 17 amino acids. Germline-derived CDR1 and CDR2 are SNHLY and FYNNEI. Germline trimming cut 4 bases from V and 2 bases from J; bases unmatched to any gene: 11. The CDR3 nucleotides are TGTGCCAGCAGTGGTCCCGGGACAGGGTTAGGGAACTATGGCTACACCTTC. Its protein is CASSGPGTGLGNYGYTF.

This rearrangement joins TRBV3-1 (or the pseudogene TRBV3-2) to TRBJ2-7; D is uncertain. The CDR3 is made up of 17 amino acids. The germline V and J ends were trimmed by 0 bases and 5 bases, with 20 bases remaining between them. Germline values: CDR1 LGHDT, CDR2 YNNKEL (reference sequence). CDR3 protein: CASSQEVVATRKNEQYF. The CDR3 DNA follows: TGTGCCAGCAGCCAAGAAGTGGTTGCCACGCGTAAGAACGAGCAGTACTTC.

The table lists this clone with a count of one. V usage is TRBV7-9 and J usage is TRBJ1-2, with D uncertain. There are 14 residues in the CDR3. Per germline, CDR1 SEHNR and CDR2 FQNEAQ (reference sequence). Trimming shortened V by 0 bases and J by 4 bases, and 9 bases separated the two germline ends. CDR3 sequence reads: CASSLAGGSYGYTF. As DNA, the CDR3 is TGTGCCAGCAGCTTAGCAGGAGGGAGCTATGGCTACACCTTC.

V usage is TRBV24-1 and J usage is TRBJ2-5, with D perhaps given as TRBD1 or TRBD2 (6 bases each). V gave up 6 bases and J gave up 5 bases, with 15 bases separating them. Germline assignment: CDR1 KGHDR and CDR2 SFDVKD. The CDR3 contains 14 residues. DNA of the CDR3: TGTGCCACCAGTAGGTCCACAGGGAGGGAGACCCAGTACTTC. Protein sequence: CATSRSTGRETQYF.